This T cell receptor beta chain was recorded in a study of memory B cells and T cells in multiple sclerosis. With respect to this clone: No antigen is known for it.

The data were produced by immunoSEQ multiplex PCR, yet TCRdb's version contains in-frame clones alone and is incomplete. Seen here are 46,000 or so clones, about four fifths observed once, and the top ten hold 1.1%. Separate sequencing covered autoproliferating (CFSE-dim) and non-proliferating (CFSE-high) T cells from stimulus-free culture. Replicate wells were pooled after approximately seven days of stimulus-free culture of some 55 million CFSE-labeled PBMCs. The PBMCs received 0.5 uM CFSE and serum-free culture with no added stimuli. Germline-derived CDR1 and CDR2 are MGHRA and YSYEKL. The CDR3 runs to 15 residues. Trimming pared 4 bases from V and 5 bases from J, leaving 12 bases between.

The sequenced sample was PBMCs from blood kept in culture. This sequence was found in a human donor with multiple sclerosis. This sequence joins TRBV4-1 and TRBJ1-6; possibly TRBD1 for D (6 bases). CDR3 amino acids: CASSRTPGDNSPLHF. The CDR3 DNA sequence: TGCGCCAGCAGCCGGACACCAGGGGATAATTCACCCCTCCACTTT.